This is a list of T cell receptor beta chains from one sample in a study of response to subunit inactivated influenza vaccine. TCRdb called the RT-PCR reads again in MiXCR, with one record for every CDR3 protein. The sample carries some 500,000 distinct CDR3 sequences, approximately 13% recorded once. The sequencing here drew on PBMCs from blood, taken 40 to 50 days after vaccination. These receptor sequences come from a man aged 50 to 60 who received an inactivated influenza vaccine. Each CDR3 is given with its conserved first and last residue. D genes are given only for firm matches. The size field is filled for only some rows; it gives once, few, many or a size class.

clone_size d_call j_call v_call cdr3_aa cdr3_nt
few . TRBJ2-2 TRBV11-2 CASSLDNRGWAGELFF TGTGCCAGCAGCTTAGATAACCGCGGGTGGGCCGGGGAGCTGTTTTTT
. . TRBJ1-2 TRBV6-2/TRBV6-3 CASRSQVLGYTF TGTGCCAGCAGGAGCCAGGTACTTGGCTACACCTTC
few TRBD1 TRBJ2-1 TRBV5-1 CASSLVQGSSYNEQFF TGCGCCAGCAGCTTGGTACAGGGGAGCTCCTACAATGAGCAGTTCTTC
few TRBD2 TRBJ2-7 TRBV6-2/TRBV6-3 CASSYGGGTYEQYF TGTGCCAGCAGTTACGGCGGGGGTACCTACGAGCAGTACTTC
many . TRBJ2-2 TRBV5-1 CASSPQWVKNTGELFF TGCGCCAGCAGCCCACAGTGGGTCAAGAACACCGGGGAGCTGTTTTTT
many . TRBJ2-7 TRBV29-1 CSAWAEREQYF TGCAGCGCCTGGGCCGAACGGGAGCAGTACTTC
. . TRBJ2-3 TRBV20-1 CSPQQGSTDTQYF TGCAGCCCCCAACAGGGTAGCACAGATACGCAGTATTTT
. TRBD2 TRBJ2-4 TRBV18 CASSPGLAGVVKNIQYF TGTGCCAGCTCACCGGGACTAGCGGGAGTGGTCAAAAACATTCAGTACTTC
. . TRBJ2-1 TRBV5-1 CASSPGEGTYEQFF TGCGCCAGCAGCCCTGGTGAGGGGACATATGAGCAGTTCTTC
. . TRBJ2-2 TRBV4-3 CASSQDRVTSRFGELFF TGCGCCAGCAGCCAAGACCGAGTCACTAGTCGTTTCGGGGAGCTGTTTTTT
few . TRBJ2-7 TRBV6-5 CASSYGRTSSYEQYF TGTGCCAGCAGTTACGGAAGAACCAGCTCCTACGAGCAGTACTTC
many . TRBJ1-1 TRBV10-3 CAIRGGSTHTEAFF TGTGCCATCCGAGGGGGATCGACCCACACTGAAGCTTTCTTT
. . TRBJ1-2 TRBV7-9 CASSLAREDYGYTF TGTGCCAGCAGCTTAGCCAGGGAGGACTATGGCTACACCTTC
. . TRBJ2-6 TRBV7-9 CASSLMRATAGANVLTF TGTGCCAGCAGCTTAATGAGGGCCACCGCTGGGGCCAACGTCCTGACTTTC
. TRBD1 TRBJ2-2 TRBV4-3 CASSQDDRGNTGELFF TGCGCCAGCAGCCAAGACGACAGGGGGAACACCGGGGAGCTGTTTTTT
. . TRBJ1-1 TRBV12-3/TRBV12-4 CASSLFGLEAFF TGTGCCAGCAGTCTGTTCGGACTTGAAGCTTTCTTT
. TRBD2 TRBJ2-5 TRBV20-1 CSARDAGSSGDRRETQYF TGCAGTGCTAGAGACGCTGGTTCTAGCGGGGATAGGAGAGAGACCCAGTACTTC
. . TRBJ1-3 TRBV20-1 CSAGPTEAVGNTIYF TGCAGTGCGGGCCCTACAGAGGCCGTTGGAAACACCATATATTTT
many . TRBJ2-6 TRBV24-1 CATGELSSGANVLTF TGTGCCACCGGCGAACTGAGCTCTGGGGCCAACGTCCTGACTTTC
. TRBD2 TRBJ2-1 TRBV12-3/TRBV12-4 CASSQTSGMTGDEQFF TGTGCCAGCAGTCAGACTAGCGGGATGACGGGGGATGAGCAGTTCTTC
. TRBD1 TRBJ2-1 TRBV12-3/TRBV12-4 CASSLNRDRRGEQFF TGTGCCAGCAGTTTGAATAGGGACAGGCGTGGGGAGCAGTTCTTC
. . TRBJ1-2 TRBV20-1 CSATIGGGPSGYTF TGCAGTGCTACGATAGGAGGGGGGCCTAGTGGCTACACCTTC
. . TRBJ2-3 TRBV6-5 CASSYEGGRDTQYF TGTGCCAGCAGTTACGAGGGGGGCAGGGATACGCAGTATTTT
many . TRBJ2-7 TRBV6-5 CASSYDRDPSYEQYF TGTGCCAGCAGTTACGATCGGGATCCTTCCTACGAGCAGTACTTC
. . TRBJ1-2 TRBV11-1 CASSHGWRYGYTF TGTGCCAGCAGCCATGGGTGGAGGTATGGCTACACCTTC
. TRBD2 TRBJ2-3 TRBV12-3/TRBV12-4 CASSLMAGGSDTQYF TGTGCCAGCAGTTTAATGGCGGGGGGTTCAGATACGCAGTATTTT
. . TRBJ2-1 TRBV6-2/TRBV6-3 CASNIGGFENEQFF TGTGCCAGCAACATAGGAGGCTTTGAAAATGAGCAGTTCTTC
. TRBD1 TRBJ2-5 TRBV27 CASSITGEETQYF TGTGCCAGCAGTATCACAGGGGAAGAGACCCAGTACTTC
few TRBD2 TRBJ2-7 TRBV30 CAWGTSGNYGAGQYF TGTGCCTGGGGGACTAGCGGAAACTACGGCGCGGGGCAGTACTTC
. TRBD1 TRBJ2-3 TRBV5-1 CASTQGTASTDTQYF TGCGCCAGCACGCAGGGGACAGCTAGCACAGATACGCAGTATTTT
. . TRBJ2-7 TRBV28 CASSTGETYPLEQYF TGTGCCAGCAGTACAGGCGAGACATATCCTCTCGAGCAGTACTTC
. . TRBJ2-1 TRBV24-1 CATRLYNEQFF TGTGCCACCAGACTTTACAATGAGCAGTTCTTC
few . TRBJ2-7 TRBV18 CASSPSGVFHEQYF TGTGCCAGCTCACCTTCGGGAGTCTTCCACGAGCAGTACTTC
. . TRBJ1-4 TRBV30 CAWSHGATNEKLFF TGTGCCTGGAGCCACGGTGCAACTAATGAAAAACTGTTTTTT
. . TRBJ1-2 TRBV7-9 CASSLETAYYGYTF TGTGCCAGCAGCTTAGAGACAGCCTACTATGGCTACACCTTC
few . TRBJ2-7 TRBV4-1 CASSHLGVKQYF TGCGCCAGCAGCCACCTGGGGGTCAAGCAGTACTTC
few . TRBJ1-6 TRBV20-1 CSARDRMGAGSSPLHF TGCAGTGCTAGAGATCGTATGGGAGCAGGTTCTTCACCCCTCCACTTT
few . TRBJ1-2 TRBV10-3 CAISESKGVGGYTF TGTGCCATCAGTGAGTCGAAAGGGGTTGGTGGCTACACCTTC
. . TRBJ1-5 TRBV15 CATSRDMEGSQPQHF TGTGCCACCAGCAGAGATATGGAGGGAAGTCAGCCCCAGCATTTT
few . TRBJ2-5 TRBV4-1 CASSQGRAGPEETQYF TGCGCCAGCAGCCAAGGGAGGGCAGGCCCCGAAGAGACCCAGTACTTC
few . TRBJ2-5 TRBV7-2 CASSRQAGRETQYF TGTGCCAGCAGCCGACAAGCGGGTCGAGAGACCCAGTACTTC
many TRBD1 TRBJ2-1 TRBV5-1 CASRSTGGYNEQFF TGCGCCAGCAGATCGACAGGGGGCTATAATGAGCAGTTCTTC
. . TRBJ2-6 TRBV5-1 CASSGGQPGANVLTF TGCGCCAGCAGCGGTGGACAGCCTGGGGCCAACGTCCTGACTTTC
many . TRBJ2-1 TRBV2 CASNRYQRDEQFF TGTGCCAGCAATCGGTACCAGAGGGATGAGCAGTTCTTC
. TRBD2 TRBJ2-3 TRBV12-3/TRBV12-4 CTSCLALSPGLAPDTQYF TGTACCAGCTGTTTAGCGCTATCTCCGGGACTAGCTCCAGATACGCAGTATTTT
few TRBD1 TRBJ2-5 TRBV7-9 CASSSADRQETQYF TGTGCCAGCAGCTCCGCGGACAGGCAAGAGACCCAGTACTTC
. . TRBJ1-4 TRBV12-3/TRBV12-4 CASSLRPRGEKLFF TGTGCCAGCAGTTTAAGACCGCGGGGTGAAAAACTGTTTTTT
. . TRBJ2-7 TRBV6-2/TRBV6-3 CASRRSGAEDYEQYF TGTGCCAGCAGACGTAGCGGCGCAGAAGACTACGAGCAGTACTTC
few . TRBJ2-1 TRBV20-1 CSARTSTAYNEQFF TGCAGTGCGAGAACTAGTACAGCCTACAATGAGCAGTTCTTC
. TRBD2 TRBJ2-3 TRBV28 CASSSLTSGGDTQYF TGTGCCAGCAGTTCCCTAACTAGCGGGGGAGATACGCAGTATTTT
. . TRBJ2-1 TRBV24-1 CATGATGYNEQFF TGTGCCACCGGAGCGACAGGCTACAATGAGCAGTTCTTC
. TRBD1 TRBJ1-2 TRBV12-3/TRBV12-4 CASSLGGTGWNGYTF TGTGCCAGCAGTTTAGGCGGGACAGGGTGGAATGGCTACACCTTC